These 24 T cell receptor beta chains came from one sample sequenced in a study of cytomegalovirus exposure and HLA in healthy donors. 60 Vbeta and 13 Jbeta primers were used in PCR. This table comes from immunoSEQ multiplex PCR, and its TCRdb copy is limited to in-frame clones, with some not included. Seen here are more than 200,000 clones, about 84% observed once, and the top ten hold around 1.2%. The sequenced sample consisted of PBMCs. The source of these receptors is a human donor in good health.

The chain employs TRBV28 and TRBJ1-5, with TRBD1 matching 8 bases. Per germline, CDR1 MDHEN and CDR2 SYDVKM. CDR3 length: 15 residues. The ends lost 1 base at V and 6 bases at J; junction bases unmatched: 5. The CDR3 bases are TGTGCCAGCAGTTTATTCGGACAGGGAGGTCAGCCCCAGCATTTT. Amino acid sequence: CASSLFGQGGQPQHF.

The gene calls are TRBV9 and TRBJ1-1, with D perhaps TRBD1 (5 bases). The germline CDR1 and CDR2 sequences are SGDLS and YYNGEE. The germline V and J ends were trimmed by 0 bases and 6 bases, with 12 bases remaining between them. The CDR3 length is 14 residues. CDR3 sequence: CASSVEGEWAEAFF. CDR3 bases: TGTGCCAGCAGCGTAGAAGGGGAATGGGCTGAAGCTTTCTTT.

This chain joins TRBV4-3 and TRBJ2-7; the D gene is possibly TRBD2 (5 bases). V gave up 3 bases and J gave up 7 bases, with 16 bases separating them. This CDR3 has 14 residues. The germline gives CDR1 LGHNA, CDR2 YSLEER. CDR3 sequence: CASSHALIPGEQYF. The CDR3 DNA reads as TGCGCCAGCAGCCATGCACTTATTCCGGGGGAGCAGTACTTC.

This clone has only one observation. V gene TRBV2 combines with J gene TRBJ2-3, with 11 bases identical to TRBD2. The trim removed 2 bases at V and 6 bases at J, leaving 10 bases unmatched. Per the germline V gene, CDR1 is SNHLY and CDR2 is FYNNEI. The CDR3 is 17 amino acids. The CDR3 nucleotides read TGTGCCAGCAGTGAACTCTTCCTAGCGGGAGGAGTGGATACGCAGTATTTT. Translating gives CASSELFLAGGVDTQYF.

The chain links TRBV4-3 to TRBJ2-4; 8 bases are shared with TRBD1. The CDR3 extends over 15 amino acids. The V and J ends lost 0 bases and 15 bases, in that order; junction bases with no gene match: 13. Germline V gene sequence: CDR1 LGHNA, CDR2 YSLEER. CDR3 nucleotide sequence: TGCGCCAGCAGCCAAGATCGGGTCCAGGGGGCAACGCGGTACTTC. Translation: CASSQDRVQGATRYF.

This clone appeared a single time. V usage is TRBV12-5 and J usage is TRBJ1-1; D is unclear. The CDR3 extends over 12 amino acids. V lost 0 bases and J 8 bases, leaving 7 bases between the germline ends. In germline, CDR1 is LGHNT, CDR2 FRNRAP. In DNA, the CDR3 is TGTGCTAGTGGTTTGGTACGGGGAGAAGCTTTCTTT. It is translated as CASGLVRGEAFF.

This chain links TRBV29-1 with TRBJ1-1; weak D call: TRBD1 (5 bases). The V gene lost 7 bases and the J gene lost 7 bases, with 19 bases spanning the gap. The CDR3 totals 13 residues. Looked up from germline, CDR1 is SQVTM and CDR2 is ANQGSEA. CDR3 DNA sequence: TGCAGCGCTGTGCGGCAAGGGGAGGGTGAAGCTTTCTTT. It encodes CSAVRQGEGEAFF.

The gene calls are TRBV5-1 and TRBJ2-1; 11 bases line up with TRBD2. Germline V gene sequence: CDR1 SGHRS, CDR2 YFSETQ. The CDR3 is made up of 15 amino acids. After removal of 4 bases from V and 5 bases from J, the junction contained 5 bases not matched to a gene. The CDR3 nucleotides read TGCGCCAGCAGCGCGCCGGGACTAGCGGACAATGAGCAGTTCTTC. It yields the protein CASSAPGLADNEQFF. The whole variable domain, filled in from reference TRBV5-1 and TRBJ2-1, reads KAGVTQTPRYLIKTRGQQVTLSCSPISGHRSVSWYQQTPGQGLQFLFEYFSETQRNKGNFPGRFSGRQFSNSRSEMNVSTLELGDSALYLCASSAPGLADNEQFFGPGTRLTVL.

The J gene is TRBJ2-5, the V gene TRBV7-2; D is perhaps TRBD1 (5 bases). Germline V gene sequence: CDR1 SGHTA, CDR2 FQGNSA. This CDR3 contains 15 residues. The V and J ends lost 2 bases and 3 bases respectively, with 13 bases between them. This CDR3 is CASSLTGTGEETQYF. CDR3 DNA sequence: TGTGCCAGCAGCTTAACAGGTACAGGAGAAGAGACCCAGTACTTC.

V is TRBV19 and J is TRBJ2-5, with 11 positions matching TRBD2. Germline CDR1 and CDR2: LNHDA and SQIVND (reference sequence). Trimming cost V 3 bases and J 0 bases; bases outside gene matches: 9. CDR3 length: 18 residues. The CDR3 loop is CASSIVLAGGLYQETQYF. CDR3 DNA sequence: TGTGCCAGTAGTATCGTCCTAGCGGGAGGACTCTACCAAGAGACCCAGTACTTC.

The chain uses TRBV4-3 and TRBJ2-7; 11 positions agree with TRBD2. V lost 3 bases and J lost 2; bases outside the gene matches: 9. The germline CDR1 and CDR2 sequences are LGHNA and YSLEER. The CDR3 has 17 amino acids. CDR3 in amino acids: CASSHQTGTSGAYEQYF. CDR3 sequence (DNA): TGCGCCAGCAGCCATCAAACGGGGACTAGCGGTGCCTACGAGCAGTACTTC.

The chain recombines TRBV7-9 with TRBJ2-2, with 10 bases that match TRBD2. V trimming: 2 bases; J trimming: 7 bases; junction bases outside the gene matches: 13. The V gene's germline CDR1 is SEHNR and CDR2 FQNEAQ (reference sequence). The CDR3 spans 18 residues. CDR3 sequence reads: CASSLPPRTSGLVGELFF. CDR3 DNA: TGTGCCAGCAGCTTACCCCCCCGGACTAGCGGTCTGGTCGGGGAGCTGTTTTTT.

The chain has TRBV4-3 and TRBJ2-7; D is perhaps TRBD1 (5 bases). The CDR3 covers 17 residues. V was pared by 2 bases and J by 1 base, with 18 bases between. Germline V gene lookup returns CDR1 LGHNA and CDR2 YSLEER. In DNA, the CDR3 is TGCGCCAGCAGCCAACAGATGGGGCACCAAACATCCTACGAGCAGTACTTC. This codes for CASSQQMGHQTSYEQYF.

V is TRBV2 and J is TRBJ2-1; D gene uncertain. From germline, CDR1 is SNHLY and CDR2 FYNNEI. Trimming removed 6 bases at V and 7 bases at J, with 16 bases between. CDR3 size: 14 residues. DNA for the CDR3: TGTGCCAGCAGACCCCTAGATTTTGGTAATGAGCAGTTCTTC. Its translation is CASRPLDFGNEQFF.

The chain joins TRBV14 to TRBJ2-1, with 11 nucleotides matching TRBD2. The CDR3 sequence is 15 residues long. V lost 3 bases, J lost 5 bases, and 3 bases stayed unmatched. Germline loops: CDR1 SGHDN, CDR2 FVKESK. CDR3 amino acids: CASSQLAGGNNEQFF. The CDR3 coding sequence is TGTGCCAGCAGCCAGTTAGCGGGAGGGAACAATGAGCAGTTCTTC.

The CDR3 spells CASSLEGGTYGYTF. The CDR3 DNA is TGTGCCAGCAGCTTAGAAGGCGGAACCTATGGCTACACCTTC. The chain has TRBV7-2 and TRBJ1-2; D not resolved. In germline, CDR1 is SGHTA, CDR2 FQGNSA. V lost 1 base to trimming and J lost 4 bases, with 10 bases between them. This CDR3 comprises 14 residues.

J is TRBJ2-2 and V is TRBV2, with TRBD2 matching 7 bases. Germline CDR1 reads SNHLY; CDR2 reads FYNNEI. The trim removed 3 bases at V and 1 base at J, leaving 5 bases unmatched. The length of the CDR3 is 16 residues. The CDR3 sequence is CASSDLPSGNTGELFF. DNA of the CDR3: TGTGCCAGCAGTGATCTCCCTAGCGGGAACACCGGGGAGCTGTTTTTT.

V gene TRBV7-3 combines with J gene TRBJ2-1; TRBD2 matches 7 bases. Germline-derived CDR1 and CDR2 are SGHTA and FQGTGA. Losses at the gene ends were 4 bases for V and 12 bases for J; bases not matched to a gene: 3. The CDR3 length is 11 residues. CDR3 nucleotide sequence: TGTGCCAGCAGCTCCGGGAGGACGCAGTTCTTC. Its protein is CASSSGRTQFF.

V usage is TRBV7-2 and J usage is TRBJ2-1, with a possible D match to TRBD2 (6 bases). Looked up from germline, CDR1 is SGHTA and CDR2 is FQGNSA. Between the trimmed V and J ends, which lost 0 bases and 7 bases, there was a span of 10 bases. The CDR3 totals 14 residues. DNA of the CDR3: TGTGCCAGCAGCTTAGCCGGGGGTAGGAATGAGCAGTTCTTC. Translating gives CASSLAGGRNEQFF.

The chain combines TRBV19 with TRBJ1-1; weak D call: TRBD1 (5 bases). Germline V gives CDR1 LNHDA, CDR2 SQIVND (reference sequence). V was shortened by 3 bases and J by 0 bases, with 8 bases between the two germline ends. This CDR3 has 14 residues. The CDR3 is CASSMQGLNTEAFF. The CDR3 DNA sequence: TGTGCCAGTAGTATGCAGGGTTTGAACACTGAAGCTTTCTTT.

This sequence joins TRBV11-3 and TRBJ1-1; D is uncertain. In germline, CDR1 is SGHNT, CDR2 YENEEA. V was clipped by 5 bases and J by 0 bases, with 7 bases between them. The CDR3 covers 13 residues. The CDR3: CASSRGLNTEAFF. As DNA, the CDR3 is TGTGCCAGCAGCCGAGGATTGAACACTGAAGCTTTCTTT.

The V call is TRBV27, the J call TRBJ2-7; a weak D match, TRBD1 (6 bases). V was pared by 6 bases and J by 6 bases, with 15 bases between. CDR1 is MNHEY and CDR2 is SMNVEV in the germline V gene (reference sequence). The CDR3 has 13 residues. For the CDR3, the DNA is TGTGCCAGCAGCCTTCTGGGGGCCCGCGAGCAGTACTTC. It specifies CASSLLGAREQYF.

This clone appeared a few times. The CDR3: CASSYSPFSQPQHF. The CDR3 region has the DNA TGTGCCAGCAGTTACTCCCCGTTTAGTCAGCCCCAGCATTTT. This chain connects TRBV6-5 to TRBJ1-5; D uncertain. Germline V lookup: CDR1 MNHEY, CDR2 SVGAGI. V lost 0 bases and J 6 bases, leaving 9 bases between the germline ends. There are 14 residues in the CDR3.

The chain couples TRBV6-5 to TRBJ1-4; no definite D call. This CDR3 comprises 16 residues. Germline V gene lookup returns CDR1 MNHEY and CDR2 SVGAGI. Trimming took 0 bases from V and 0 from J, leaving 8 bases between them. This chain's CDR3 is CASSYSIRATNEKLFF. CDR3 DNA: TGTGCCAGCAGTTACTCGATTCGGGCAACTAATGAAAAACTGTTTTTT.